The rows below give T cell receptor beta chains drawn from one sample of a study of patients and donors after allogeneic stem cell transplantation. MiXCR, applied by TCRdb to the RT-PCR reads, yields one record per CDR3 protein. The sample includes over 350,000 distinct CDR3 sequences, 16% of them seen just once. Sequencing input: blood, either unsorted or a sorted T cell fraction (not recorded which). All receptors come from a human donor who was either an allogeneic HSCT recipient or a stem cell or donor lymphocyte infusion donor (not recorded which). It is not recorded whose cells these are; they may come from a transplant donor. Each CDR3 is given with its conserved first and last residue. A D gene is named only where the DNA matches it firmly. The size entry is marked missing in some rows and otherwise reads once, few, many or a size class.

clone_size j_call v_call d_call cdr3_nt cdr3_aa
few TRBJ1-5 TRBV20-1 . TGCAGTGCTAGACCAGCCCCAGGGTGGGGGCCCCAGCATTTT CSARPAPGWGPQHF
. TRBJ2-7 TRBV20-1 TRBD1 TGCAGTGCTAGAAGCCTAGGGCCCAGGGGGCACGAGCAGTACTTC CSARSLGPRGHEQYF
. TRBJ1-6 TRBV3-1 . TGTGCCAGCAGCTTACGACAGGTTCCCCATTCACCCCTCCACTTT CASSLRQVPHSPLHF
. TRBJ1-2 TRBV20-1 . TGCAGTGCTAGAGATTTGGACCCTGGCTACACCTTC CSARDLDPGYTF
. TRBJ1-6 TRBV20-1 TRBD1 TGCAGTGCTAGATTGGACAGGGATAATTCACCCCTCCACTTT CSARLDRDNSPLHF
. TRBJ2-6 TRBV2 TRBD1 TGTGCCAGCAGTGGAGGACAGGGGTCTTTCTCTGGGGCCAACGTCCTGACTTTC CASSGGQGSFSGANVLTF
few TRBJ1-6 TRBV4-1 . TGCGCCAGCAGCCTAATACCCCTGGGGTCACCCCTCCACTTT CASSLIPLGSPLHF
few TRBJ2-4 TRBV2 TRBD2 TGTGCCAGCAGCTCCGTTAGAGGGACTACAGGAAACATTCAGTACTTC CASSSVRGTTGNIQYF
once TRBJ2-7 TRBV3-1 TRBD1 TGTGCCAGCAGCCATTCGGACAGGGCCCCTAACGAGCAGTACTTC CASSHSDRAPNEQYF
many TRBJ2-1 TRBV11-2 TRBD2 TGTGCCAGCAGGGCGGGGACTAGCGGATACAATGAGCAGTTCTTC CASRAGTSGYNEQFF
many TRBJ1-3 TRBV20-1 . TGCAGTGCTAGTCTGTCGGCAGGGAGCGGAAACACCATATATTTT CSASLSAGSGNTIYF
many TRBJ2-7 TRBV5-1 . TGCGCCAGCAGGGACCTTGAGGAGCAGTACTTC CASRDLEEQYF
. TRBJ1-2 TRBV6-1 . TGTGCCAGCGGACCCACGACAGGTTCCAACTATGGCTACACCTTC CASGPTTGSNYGYTF
. TRBJ1-5 TRBV6-2/TRBV6-3 . TGTGCCAGCAGTTACAGGAAACAGGGAAATAGCAATCAGCCCCAGCATTTT CASSYRKQGNSNQPQHF
. TRBJ2-6 TRBV24-1 . TGTGCCACCAGTGATCCCCCCGGCGGGCAGTCTGGGGCCAACGTCCTGACTTTC CATSDPPGGQSGANVLTF
few TRBJ2-3 TRBV18 TRBD1 TGTGCCAGCTCACCGCTTCAACTTCGACAGGGATGGGGCACAGATACGCAGTATTTT CASSPLQLRQGWGTDTQYF
few TRBJ2-6 TRBV7-8 . TGTGCCAGCAGCATACGGCGCTCTGGGGCCAACGTCCTGACTTTC CASSIRRSGANVLTF
. TRBJ2-7 TRBV4-1 TRBD1 TGCGCCAGCAGCCAGGGACAGGGGGTACTTTACGAGCAGTACTTC CASSQGQGVLYEQYF
. TRBJ2-3 TRBV5-6 . TGTGCCAGCATCCCAAGTCCCGCTGGGAAAGATACGCAGTATTTT CASIPSPAGKDTQYF
. TRBJ1-1 TRBV5-1 TRBD1 TGCGCCAGCAGCTTGGGCCCGGACAGGGTGTCGGGAGCTTTCTTT CASSLGPDRVSGAFF
. TRBJ2-7 TRBV9 . TGTGCCAGCAGCGTAGGGGTCTCTAAAGGACACCACGAGCAGTACTTC CASSVGVSKGHHEQYF
few TRBJ1-2 TRBV11-3 . TGTGCCAGCAGCTTAAAGGGGGGCTACACCTTC CASSLKGGYTF
. TRBJ2-7 TRBV5-8 . TGTGCCAACGTTCACCCTCCCTACGAGCAGTACTTC CANVHPPYEQYF
many TRBJ1-1 TRBV29-1 . TGCAGCGTCGAGATACCGACAGGGAACACTGAAGCTTTCTTT CSVEIPTGNTEAFF
many TRBJ2-1 TRBV5-1 . TGCGCCAGCGCGAAGGGACTCCCCTACAATGAGCAGTTCTTC CASAKGLPYNEQFF
. TRBJ2-1 TRBV9 . TGTGCCAGCAGCCCCAGAGAGGGGAAGCAGTTCTTC CASSPREGKQFF
once TRBJ2-1 TRBV5-4 TRBD2 TGTGCCAGTGTCCCGGCGGGGGACTCCCAGACGGATGAGCAGTTCTTC CASVPAGDSQTDEQFF
once TRBJ2-7 TRBV11-2 TRBD2 TGTGCCAGCAGCTTAAGCCTTGGGCTAGCGGGAGGGCCTCTAAAGTACTTC CASSLSLGLAGGPLKYF
few TRBJ2-1 TRBV12-3/TRBV12-4 . TGTGCCAGCAGCCCCAGTCTGGGTGAGCAGTTCTTC CASSPSLGEQFF
. TRBJ2-7 TRBV7-2 . TGTGCCAGCAGTAGGGGCGTCGGATCCTACGAGCAGTACTTC CASSRGVGSYEQYF
many TRBJ2-2 TRBV12-3/TRBV12-4 TRBD1 TGTGCCAGCATCACCCCGGGACAGGGGGCCACCGGGGAGCTGTTTTTT CASITPGQGATGELFF
few TRBJ1-1 TRBV2 . TGTGCCAGCAGGACAGGCTTGAACACTGAAGCTTTCTTT CASRTGLNTEAFF
. TRBJ2-3 TRBV11-3 TRBD2 TGTGCCAGCAGCTCCGCCGGGACTAGCGGGAATACGCAGTATTTT CASSSAGTSGNTQYF
. TRBJ2-6 TRBV7-9 . TGTGCCAGCATGGAGAGGAGCTCTGGGGCCAACGTCCTGACTTTC CASMERSSGANVLTF
. TRBJ2-2 TRBV5-5 . TGTGCCAGCAGCTTGGAAGTCAGGAGAAGGGCCGGGGAGCTGTTTTTT CASSLEVRRRAGELFF
few TRBJ1-2 TRBV20-1 . TGCAGTGCTAGGAAAGGAGGGGCGCAGCGGGGCTACACCTTC CSARKGGAQRGYTF
few TRBJ2-3 TRBV7-9 TRBD2 TGTGCCAGCCATGGCGGGAGCGCAGATACGCAGTATTTT CASHGGSADTQYF
. TRBJ2-3 TRBV28 TRBD2 TGTGCCAGCAGTGCTCATTGGTCTAGCGGGATATCAGATACGCAGTATTTT CASSAHWSSGISDTQYF
many TRBJ2-2 TRBV5-5 . TGTGCCAGCAGCCTTGAAGGGGTCCCGAACACCGGGGAGCTGTTTTTT CASSLEGVPNTGELFF
few TRBJ2-1 TRBV6-1 TRBD1 TGTGCCAGCAGCCCCTGGGGACAGGGCATGGGGAATGAGCAGTTCTTC CASSPWGQGMGNEQFF
. TRBJ2-7 TRBV11-2 TRBD2 TGTGCCAGCAGCGCTGGACTAGCGGGGCGCGAGCAGTACTTC CASSAGLAGREQYF
many TRBJ2-7 TRBV10-3 . TGTGCCATCAGTGAGTCGAGTAATCATGGCTCCTACGAGCAGTACTTC CAISESSNHGSYEQYF
few TRBJ1-5 TRBV5-6 . TGTGCCAGCAGCTTGTGGGGGGATTATCAGCCCCAGCATTTT CASSLWGDYQPQHF
many TRBJ1-6 TRBV4-2 . TGTGCCAGCAGCCAAGAACTGGGCTCCCGGTCACCCCTCCACTTT CASSQELGSRSPLHF
. TRBJ2-1 TRBV11-1 TRBD2 TGTGCCAGCACCTATCGGACGCTAGCGGGAGGGTACTCCTACAATGAGCAGTTCTTC CASTYRTLAGGYSYNEQFF
few TRBJ2-7 TRBV30 . TGTGCCTGGAGATGGGAGTCGACAGGTGATACCTACGAGCAGTACTTC CAWRWESTGDTYEQYF
. TRBJ2-1 TRBV14 . TGTGCCAGCAGCCAAGATCCCCCTTCATGGGGCAATGAGCAGTTCTTC CASSQDPPSWGNEQFF
many TRBJ2-2 TRBV5-1 . TGCGCCAGCAGCTTGCTACAGACTAACACCGGGGAGCTGTTTTTT CASSLLQTNTGELFF
few TRBJ1-2 TRBV29-1 . TGCAGCGTACTAACCCGGGTTGGCTACACCTTC CSVLTRVGYTF
few TRBJ1-2 TRBV6-5 . TGTGCCAGCAGTTACTCGAATGGCAGACCAAACTATGGCTACACCTTC CASSYSNGRPNYGYTF
few TRBJ2-6 TRBV2 . TGTGCCAGCAGTATGGGGTTCTCTGGGGCCAACGTCCTGACTTTC CASSMGFSGANVLTF
few TRBJ2-7 TRBV11-1 TRBD1 TGTGCCAGCAGCCCACAGGGGGCTGGAAGCGAGCAGTACTTC CASSPQGAGSEQYF
few TRBJ2-3 TRBV6-1 . TGTGCCACCCGGGTTGAAACAGATACGCAGTATTTT CATRVETDTQYF
few TRBJ2-7 TRBV20-1 . TGCAGTGCAACGACTAGCTACGAGCAGTACTTC CSATTSYEQYF
few TRBJ1-3 TRBV5-1 . TGCGCCAGCAGCTTGGGGCAGGACCCTCTTTACTCTGGAAACACCATATATTTT CASSLGQDPLYSGNTIYF
. TRBJ1-4 TRBV29-1 . TGCAGCGTTGAAGATAGGGGGTCTCAGGGGGAAAAACTGTTTTTT CSVEDRGSQGEKLFF
few TRBJ1-3 TRBV7-9 . TGTGCCAGCAGCTTAGAACAGTTCCTGGGAAACACCATATATTTT CASSLEQFLGNTIYF
few TRBJ2-1 TRBV24-1 . TGTGCCACCAGTGACTCTACCGGGACGGAAGATCTAAGGGAGCAGTTCTTC CATSDSTGTEDLREQFF
. TRBJ2-5 TRBV4-2 . TGTGCCAGCAGCCAAATGGGACTTCTCCCGAAAGAGACCCAGTACTTC CASSQMGLLPKETQYF